These 18 T cell receptor beta chains originate from one sample sequenced in a study of blood T cells in healthy people across ages. A second PCR of roughly 7 to 11 cycles used a sample-barcoded 5' primer and a J-beta primer mix. MiXCR, run by TCRdb on the 5' RACE reads, gives a single entry per CDR3 protein. The sample carries about 1,400,000 distinct CDR3 sequences, around 42% recorded once. The sequenced material came from blood. Receptor source: a young woman in good health.

This clonotype was found many times. This rearrangement joins TRBV6-1 to TRBJ2-7; D tentatively reads TRBD1 or TRBD2 (5 bases each). The germline gives CDR1 MNHNS, CDR2 SASEGT. The length of the CDR3 is 14 residues. V lost 7 bases and J 2 bases, leaving 15 bases between the germline ends. The DNA for the CDR3 is TGTGCCAGCACAGGGACGGAGATGGCCTACGAGCAGTACTTC. Its translation is CASTGTEMAYEQYF.

V is TRBV20-1 and J is TRBJ1-4; no definite D call. V lost 0 bases, J lost 3 bases, and 8 bases lay in between. Per the germline V gene, CDR1 is DFQATT and CDR2 is SNEGSKA (reference sequence). This CDR3 is built from 14 residues. CDR3 sequence: CSARDGSSNEKLFF. CDR3 DNA: TGCAGTGCTAGAGACGGGAGTTCTAATGAAAAACTGTTTTTT.

This clonotype has a count of ten or more. The chain uses TRBV29-1 and TRBJ2-7; D unclear. From germline, CDR1 is SQVTM and CDR2 ANQGSEA. CDR3 length equals 12 residues. V was shortened by 3 bases and J by 2 bases, with 8 bases between the two germline ends. The CDR3 DNA is TGCAGCGTTGAGGGCAGTGCCTACGAGCAGTACTTC. Translated: CSVEGSAYEQYF.

This clonotype was seen a handful of times. The chain has TRBV5-1 and TRBJ2-1, with 10 bases matching TRBD1. V lost 2 bases to trimming and J lost 0 bases; unmatched junction nucleotides: 14. The germline V gene has CDR1 SGHRS and CDR2 YFSETQ. The CDR3 consists of 20 residues. CDR3 sequence: CASSFFKGQGNDGSYNEQFF. The CDR3 DNA reads TGCGCCAGCAGCTTCTTTAAGGGACAGGGGAATGATGGCTCCTACAATGAGCAGTTCTTC.

The chain is built from TRBV14 and TRBJ2-5; TRBD2 agrees at 9 bases. The V and J ends lost 3 bases and 5 bases, in that order; junction bases with no gene match: 1. The germline V gene encodes CDR1 SGHDN and CDR2 FVKESK. The CDR3 has 13 residues. The DNA for the CDR3 is TGTGCCAGCAGCCATAGCGGGGGTGAGACCCAGTACTTC. This sequence encodes CASSHSGGETQYF.

This chain links TRBV20-1 with TRBJ1-2, with a weak D call TRBD1 (6 bases). This CDR3 region has 16 residues. Trimming shortened V by 2 bases and J by 4 bases, and 20 bases separated the two germline ends. Germline-derived CDR1 and CDR2 are DFQATT and SNEGSKA (reference sequence). CDR3 sequence (DNA): TGCAGTGCTAGAAAAACCGGGGGGGGGCTTGGCTATGGCTACACCTTC. As protein: CSARKTGGGLGYGYTF.

This clonotype turned up a few times. V usage is TRBV12-3 or TRBV12-4 and J usage is TRBJ2-6; 8 bases line up with TRBD1. Trimming removed 5 bases from V and 9 bases from J; junction bases left unmatched: 9. The CDR3 is made up of 15 amino acids. DNA for the CDR3: TGTGCCAGCAGTCCCAGGACAGGGCGTGGCAACGTCCTGACTTTC. Protein: CASSPRTGRGNVLTF.

This chain connects TRBV27 to TRBJ2-2; D may be TRBD1 (5 bases). Germline V gene sequence: CDR1 MNHEY, CDR2 SMNVEV (reference sequence). V dropped 10 bases and J dropped 1 base, with 10 bases sitting between them. CDR3 size: 13 residues. CDR3 amino acids: CATTGQNTGELFF. The CDR3 DNA sequence: TGTGCCACCACCGGACAGAACACCGGGGAGCTGTTTTTT.

With respect to this clonotype: A read error may account for a junction end that differs from germline. This chain connects TRBV11-2 to TRBJ2-1; no clear D. The CDR3 totals 16 residues. Germline values: CDR1 SGHAT, CDR2 FQNNGV. The CDR3 bases are TGTGCCAGCAGCTTAGGCGGCACTCCCTCCTACAATAAGCAGTTCTTC. Protein: CASSLGGTPSYNKQFF.

The genes are TRBV29-1 and TRBJ1-1; no reliable D call. The CDR3 covers 11 residues. Trimming cost V 4 bases and J 9 bases, with 12 bases left between them. CDR1 is SQVTM, CDR2 ANQGSEA, per germline. Here the CDR3 reads CSVGRGEKAFF. For the CDR3, the DNA is TGCAGCGTTGGACGCGGGGAAAAAGCTTTCTTT.

This clonotype was picked up a small number of times. The J gene is TRBJ2-1, the V gene TRBV10-3; D is possibly TRBD2 (6 bases). The germline V gene has CDR1 ENHRY and CDR2 SYGVKD. The V end lost 6 bases, the J end lost 7 bases, and 10 bases lay between the germline ends. The CDR3 spans 12 residues. Here the CDR3 DNA reads TGTGCCATCAGCGGCGGGGAAAATGAGCAGTTCTTC. It specifies CAISGGENEQFF.

This clonotype was seen a few times. This chain links TRBV3-1 with TRBJ2-3; 7 bases map to TRBD1. CDR1 LGHDT and CDR2 YNNKEL come from the germline V gene (reference sequence). The CDR3 consists of 15 residues. The V and J ends lost 7 bases and 4 bases, in that order; junction bases with no gene match: 11. CDR3: CASKSETGPPDTQYF. The CDR3 nucleotides read TGTGCCAGCAAGTCGGAGACAGGGCCTCCAGATACGCAGTATTTT.

This chain joins TRBV20-1 and TRBJ1-1, with D possibly being TRBD1 (6 bases). The CDR3 sequence is 15 residues long. Germline CDR1 is DFQATT and CDR2 is SNEGSKA (reference sequence). Trimming pared 0 bases from V and 0 bases from J, leaving 11 bases between. The CDR3 region is CSARDNGGVNTEAFF. The CDR3 bases are TGCAGTGCTAGAGATAATGGGGGCGTGAACACTGAAGCTTTCTTT.

CDR3 loop: CASSREATNTGELFF. The CDR3 bases are TGCGCCAGCAGCAGGGAGGCAACGAACACCGGGGAGCTGTTTTTT. The V gene is TRBV5-1, the J gene TRBJ2-2, with TRBD2 as a possible D gene (6 bases). The CDR3 is 15 amino acids. V lost 4 bases and J 0 bases, leaving 10 bases between the germline ends. Germline CDR1 reads SGHRS; CDR2 reads YFSETQ.

CDR3 region: CASSSAGQDTQYF. CDR3 nucleotides: TGTGCCAGTAGTAGTGCGGGTCAGGATACGCAGTATTTT. The chain employs TRBV19 and TRBJ2-3, with D perhaps TRBD2 (5 bases). This CDR3 comprises 13 residues. V was trimmed by 4 bases and J by 6 bases, leaving 11 bases between them. Germline V lookup: CDR1 LNHDA, CDR2 SQIVND (reference sequence).

The V and J genes are TRBV3-1 and TRBJ1-1; no firm D call. Germline assignment: CDR1 LGHDT and CDR2 YNNKEL (reference sequence). This CDR3 is 14 amino acids long. V lost 1 base, J lost 1 base, and 7 bases lay in between. DNA of the CDR3: TGTGCCAGCAGCCAAGGACAACCGAACACTGAAGCTTTCTTT. Translating gives CASSQGQPNTEAFF.

The gene calls are TRBV20-1 and TRBJ1-4; the match to TRBD1 covers 9 bases. CDR1 is DFQATT, CDR2 SNEGSKA, per germline (reference sequence). This CDR3 has 16 amino acids. Trimming removed 4 bases from V and 4 bases from J; junction bases left unmatched: 10. This chain's CDR3 is CSANGGTGTGNEKLFF. CDR3 nucleotide sequence: TGCAGTGCTAATGGGGGGACAGGGACGGGTAATGAAAAACTGTTTTTT.

The V gene is TRBV20-1, the J gene TRBJ1-5; D possibly corresponds to TRBD1 (5 bases). This CDR3 has 15 amino acids. The germline V gene has CDR1 DFQATT and CDR2 SNEGSKA (reference sequence). V lost 0 bases to trimming and J lost 4 bases, with 13 bases between them. CDR3 sequence (DNA): TGCAGTGCTAGAGATCGCGGGACCTTAAATCAGCCCCAGCATTTT. Amino acids: CSARDRGTLNQPQHF.